This T cell receptor beta chain was recorded in a study of T cells in Graves' hyperthyroidism and ophthalmopathy. Hyperthyroidism in the patients, aged 18 to 65, was newly diagnosed and under 2 months in duration. Pregnant or lactating patients were excluded, as were those with uncontrolled infection or other autoimmune disease. Worth noting for this clonotype: At one end, the junction sequence differs from germline, possibly due to a read error.

CDR1 and CDR2 (germline): ENHRY, SYGVKD. This CDR3 has 14 residues. Amplification of TCR beta CDR3 regions used RNA as the template. HTBI primers were employed in a first-round RT-PCR of the TCR CDR3. TCRdb processed the multiplex PCR reads anew with MiXCR; each CDR3 protein has one entry. The data show about 720,000 distinct CDR3 sequences, 16% seen once. The gene calls are TRBV10-3 and TRBJ1-6; D ambiguous. The receptor's source is a man between 18 and 35 years old with Graves' hyperthyroidism. Sample: blood. The CDR3 DNA reads as TGTGCCACCAGTGAGTCGACCAGGAATTCACCCCTCCACTTT. Translating gives CATSESTRNSPLHF.